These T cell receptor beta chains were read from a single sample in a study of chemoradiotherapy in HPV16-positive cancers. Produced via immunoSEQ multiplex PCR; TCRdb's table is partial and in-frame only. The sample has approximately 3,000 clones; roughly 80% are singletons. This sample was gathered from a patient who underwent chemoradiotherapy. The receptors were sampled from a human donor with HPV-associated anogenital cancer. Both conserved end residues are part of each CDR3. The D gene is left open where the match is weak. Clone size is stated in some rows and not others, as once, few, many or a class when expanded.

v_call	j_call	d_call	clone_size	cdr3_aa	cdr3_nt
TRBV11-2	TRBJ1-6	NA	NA	CASSLDRAENSPLHF	TGTGCCAGCAGCTTAGATCGGGCAGAAAATTCACCCCTCCACTTT
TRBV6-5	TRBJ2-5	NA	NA	CASSYFTGGRDETQYF	TGTGCCAGCAGTTACTTTACAGGCGGCAGGGATGAGACCCAGTACTTC
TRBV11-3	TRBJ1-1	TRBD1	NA	CASSAQGAETEAFF	TGTGCCAGCAGCGCTCAGGGGGCGGAGACTGAAGCTTTCTTT
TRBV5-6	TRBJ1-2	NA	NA	CASSFSSLGGQGYTF	TGTGCCAGCAGCTTCTCCTCCCTAGGGGGGCAAGGCTACACCTTC
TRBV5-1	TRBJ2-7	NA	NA	CASSAYTGSQRANYEQYF	TGCGCCAGCAGCGCTTATACAGGGTCGCAGCGGGCTAACTACGAGCAGTACTTC
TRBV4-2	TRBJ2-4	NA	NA	CASSQVGVEGIQYF	TGTGCCAGCAGCCAAGTCGGGGTAGAAGGGATTCAGTACTTC
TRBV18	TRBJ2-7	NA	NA	CASSVQAPPYEQYF	TGTGCCAGCTCAGTACAGGCTCCCCCTTACGAGCAGTACTTC
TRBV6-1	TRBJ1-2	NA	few	CASSEGVGAYGYTF	TGTGCCAGCAGTGAAGGTGTAGGGGCCTATGGCTACACCTTC
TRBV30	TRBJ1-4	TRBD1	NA	CAWSKDRTGNEKLFF	TGTGCCTGGAGTAAAGACCGGACAGGGAATGAAAAACTGTTTTTT
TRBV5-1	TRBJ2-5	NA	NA	CASNRQEIRGETQYF	TGCGCCAGCAATAGGCAGGAGATTCGGGGAGAGACCCAGTACTTC
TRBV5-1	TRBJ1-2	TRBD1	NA	CASSPTDREYGYTF	TGCGCCAGCAGCCCGACCGACAGGGAGTATGGCTACACCTTC
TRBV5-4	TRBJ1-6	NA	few	CASGDSPLHF	TGTGCCAGCGGGGATTCACCCCTCCACTTT
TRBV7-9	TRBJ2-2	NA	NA	CASSHGTALNTGELFF	TGTGCCAGCAGCCACGGGACTGCCTTGAACACCGGGGAGCTGTTTTTT
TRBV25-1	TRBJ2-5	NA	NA	CASSELGVVGNQYF	TGTGCCAGCAGTGAATTAGGGGTGGTTGGGAACCAGTACTTC
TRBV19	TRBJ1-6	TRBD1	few	CASSDTGVSSPLHF	TGTGCCAGTAGCGATACAGGGGTCTCATCACCCCTCCACTTT
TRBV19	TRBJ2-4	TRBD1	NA	CASSPDRASGIQYF	TGTGCCAGTAGTCCCGACAGGGCGTCGGGCATTCAGTACTTC
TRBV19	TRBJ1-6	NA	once	CASSIVPGSASPLHF	TGTGCCAGTAGTATAGTGCCAGGATCAGCGTCACCCCTCCACTTT
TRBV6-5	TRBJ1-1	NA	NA	CASIHPGNSEAFF	TGTGCCAGCATTCATCCCGGGAATAGTGAAGCTTTCTTT
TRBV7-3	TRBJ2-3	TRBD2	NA	CASSLVGGEGDTQYF	TGTGCCAGCAGCTTAGTTGGAGGGGAGGGAGATACGCAGTATTTT
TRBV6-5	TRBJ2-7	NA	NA	CASSYRDSPNYEQYF	TGTGCCAGCAGTTATCGGGACTCCCCGAACTACGAGCAGTACTTC
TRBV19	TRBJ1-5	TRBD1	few	CASSTLTGGAQPQHF	TGTGCCAGTAGTACCCTGACAGGGGGGGCGCAGCCCCAGCATTTT
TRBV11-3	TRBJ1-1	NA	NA	CASSLGDKNTEAFF	TGTGCCAGCAGCTTAGGGGACAAGAACACTGAAGCTTTCTTT
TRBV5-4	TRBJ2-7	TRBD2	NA	CASSLGGGEQYF	TGTGCCAGCAGCTTGGGGGGAGGGGAGCAGTACTTC
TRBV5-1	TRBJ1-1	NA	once	CASSGGSLDTEAFF	TGCGCCAGCAGCGGCGGGTCTTTGGACACTGAAGCTTTCTTT
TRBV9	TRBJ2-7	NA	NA	CASSPHMAGYEQYF	TGTGCCAGCAGCCCCCACATGGCGGGCTACGAGCAGTACTTC
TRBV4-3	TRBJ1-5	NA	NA	CASSQDASNQPQHF	TGCGCCAGCAGCCAAGATGCCAGCAATCAGCCCCAGCATTTT
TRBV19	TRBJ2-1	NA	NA	CASRAGSRAYNEQFF	TGTGCCAGTAGGGCCGGGTCCCGCGCCTACAATGAGCAGTTCTTC
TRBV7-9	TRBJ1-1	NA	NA	CASSLKISEAFF	TGTGCCAGCAGCTTAAAGATCAGTGAAGCTTTCTTT
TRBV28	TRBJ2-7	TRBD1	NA	CASSGRIGQGDSRTYEQYF	TGTGCCAGCAGTGGGAGGATTGGACAGGGAGACTCGAGAACCTACGAGCAGTACTTC